This T cell receptor (beta chain) was documented in a study of cytomegalovirus exposure and HLA in healthy donors. General study results and limits: Versus the approximately 720-donor mean, an Asian-associated ancestry cluster reportedly showed fewer N-insertions in a later analysis. The authors later linked a missense DCLRE1C variant to TCR beta V- and J-gene trimming.

Comment on this clone: As yet, its antigen is unknown.

Both 60 Vbeta primers and 13 Jbeta primers went into the PCR. Data came from immunoSEQ multiplex PCR; TCRdb stores just in-frame clones and leaves some out. The sample shows about 160,000 clones, 75% to 85% of them seen only once. Germline V gene data show CDR1 as MNHNS and CDR2 as SASEGT. Losses at the gene ends were 5 bases for V and 2 bases for J; bases not matched to a gene: 6. The CDR3 runs 15 residues. The material sequenced was PBMCs. This sequence was found in a male donor in good health and CMV-seropositive. The chain recombines TRBV6-1 with TRBJ1-5, with 7 positions matching TRBD1. The chain's CDR3 is CASSIRDSRNQPQHF. The CDR3 nucleotides read TGTGCCAGCAGTATAAGGGACAGCCGCAATCAGCCCCAGCATTTT.